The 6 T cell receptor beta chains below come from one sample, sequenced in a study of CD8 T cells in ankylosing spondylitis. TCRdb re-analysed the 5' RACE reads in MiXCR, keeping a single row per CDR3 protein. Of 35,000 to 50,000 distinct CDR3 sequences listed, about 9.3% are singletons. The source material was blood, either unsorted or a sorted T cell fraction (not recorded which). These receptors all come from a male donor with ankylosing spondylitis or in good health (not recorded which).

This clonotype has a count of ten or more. The DNA of the CDR3 is TGTGCTAGTGGTTTAGGAAACGGGGAGACCCAGTACTTC. It encodes CASGLGNGETQYF. The V call is TRBV12-5, the J call TRBJ2-5; D ambiguous. The CDR3 is made up of 13 amino acids. Per germline, CDR1 LGHNT and CDR2 FRNRAP. V lost 3 bases to trimming and J lost 5 bases, with 10 bases between them. Complete variable domain (other parts from reference TRBV12-5 and TRBJ2-5): DARVTQTPRHKVTEMGQEVTMRCQPILGHNTVFWYRQTMMQGLELLAYFRNRAPLDDSGMPKDRFSAEMPDATLATLKIQPSEPRDSAVYFCASGLGNGETQYFGPGTRLLVL.

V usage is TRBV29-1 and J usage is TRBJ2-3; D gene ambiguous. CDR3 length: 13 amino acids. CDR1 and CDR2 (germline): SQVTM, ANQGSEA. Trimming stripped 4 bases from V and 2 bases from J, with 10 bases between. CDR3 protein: CSVVWSNTDTQYF. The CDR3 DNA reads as TGCAGCGTTGTCTGGTCGAACACAGATACGCAGTATTTT.

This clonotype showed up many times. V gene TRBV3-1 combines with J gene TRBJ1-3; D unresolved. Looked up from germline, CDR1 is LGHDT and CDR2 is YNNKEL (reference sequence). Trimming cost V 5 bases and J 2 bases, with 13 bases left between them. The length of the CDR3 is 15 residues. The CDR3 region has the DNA TGTGCCAGCAGCAGCCTCCGCAGTCCTGGAAACACCATATATTTT. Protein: CASSSLRSPGNTIYF.

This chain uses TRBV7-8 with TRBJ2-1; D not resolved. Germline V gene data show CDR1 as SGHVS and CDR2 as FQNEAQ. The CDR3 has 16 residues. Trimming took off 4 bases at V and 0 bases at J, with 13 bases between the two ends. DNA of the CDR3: TGTGCCAGCAGCTCCCCCCCGGCAAGCTCCTACAATGAGCAGTTCTTC. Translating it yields CASSSPPASSYNEQFF.

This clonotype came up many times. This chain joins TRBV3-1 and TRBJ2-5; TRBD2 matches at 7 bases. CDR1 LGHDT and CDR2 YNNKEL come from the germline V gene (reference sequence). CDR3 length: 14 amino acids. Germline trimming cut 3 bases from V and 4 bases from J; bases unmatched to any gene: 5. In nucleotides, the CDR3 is TGTGCCAGCAGCCACCCCGTAGCGGGAGAGACCCAGTACTTC. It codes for CASSHPVAGETQYF.

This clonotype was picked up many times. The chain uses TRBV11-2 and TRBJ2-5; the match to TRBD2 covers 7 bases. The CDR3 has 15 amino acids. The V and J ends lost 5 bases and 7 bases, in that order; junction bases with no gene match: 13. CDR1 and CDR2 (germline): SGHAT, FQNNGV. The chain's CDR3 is CASSPPTVSGGTQYF. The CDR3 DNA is TGTGCCAGCAGCCCGCCGACTGTCTCGGGAGGGACCCAGTACTTC.